This T cell receptor beta chain was profiled in a study of blood T cell repertoires in COVID-19. Using immunoSEQ multiplex PCR, the repertoire was profiled, and TCRdb retains in-frame clones only, with some absent. The sample includes about 140,000 clones, about 90% of them seen just once. Source material: peripheral blood. This sequence was found in a man in his fifties with active COVID-19.

The CDR3 spells CASRRGRTNEKLFF. The CDR3 DNA reads TGTGCCTCCAGAAGAGGGCGGACTAATGAAAAACTGTTTTTT. The rearrangement joins TRBV19 to TRBJ1-4; D not resolved. The germline V gene encodes CDR1 LNHDA and CDR2 SQIVND (reference sequence). The CDR3 totals 14 residues. Trimming took off 11 bases at V and 2 bases at J, with 15 bases between the two ends.